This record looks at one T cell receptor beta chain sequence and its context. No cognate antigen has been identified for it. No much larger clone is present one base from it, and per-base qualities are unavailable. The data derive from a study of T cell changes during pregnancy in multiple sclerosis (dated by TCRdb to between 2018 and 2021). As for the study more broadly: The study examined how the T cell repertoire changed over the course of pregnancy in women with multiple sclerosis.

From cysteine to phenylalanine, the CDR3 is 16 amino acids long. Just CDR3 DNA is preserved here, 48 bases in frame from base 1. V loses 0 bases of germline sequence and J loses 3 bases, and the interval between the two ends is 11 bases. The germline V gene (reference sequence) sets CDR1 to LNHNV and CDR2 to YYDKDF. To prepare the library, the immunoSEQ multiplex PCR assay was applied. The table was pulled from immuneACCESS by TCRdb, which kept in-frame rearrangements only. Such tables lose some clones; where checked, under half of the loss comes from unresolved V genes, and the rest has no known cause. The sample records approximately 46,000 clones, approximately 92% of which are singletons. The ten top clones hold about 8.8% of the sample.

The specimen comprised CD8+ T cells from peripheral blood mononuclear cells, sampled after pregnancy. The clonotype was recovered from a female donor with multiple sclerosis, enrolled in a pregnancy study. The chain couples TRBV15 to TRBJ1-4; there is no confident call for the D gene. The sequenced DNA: TGTGCCACCAGCAGAGAGCTGGGTGGGCCTAATGAAAAACTGTTTTTT. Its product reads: CATSRELGGPNEKLFF.